Given below is one T cell receptor beta chain in context. Its antigen is unknown. Constant-segment-primed 5'RACE gave TCR alpha and TCR beta cDNA libraries with sample barcodes and UMIs. TCRdb analysed the 5' RACE reads with MiXCR anew, one entry per CDR3 protein. The sample records under 700,000 distinct CDR3 sequences, roughly 22% being singletons. The data stem from a study of T-cell memory formation after mild COVID-19. Study overall: Each donor largely had its own TCR clusters.

Study-wide findings and caveats: Pre-infection memory carried some responding clones, suggesting that cross-reactive memory joined. Clones contracting day 15 to 85 were balanced CD4/CD8; later expanders leaned CD4+.

Trimming removed 2 bases at V and 0 bases at J, with 17 bases between. The germline CDR1 and CDR2 sequences are DFQATT and SNEGSKA (reference sequence). This CDR3 comprises 17 residues. The sequenced sample consisted of PBMCs or a T cell subset sorted from them (not recorded which). The J gene is TRBJ1-3, the V gene TRBV20-1, with D hard to call. This clonotype was sampled from an adult woman who had mild COVID-19 (a few samples of this study predate the infection). Cell type and time point are not known. The CDR3 protein is CSARPRIWGVSGNTIYF. The CDR3 bases are TGCAGTGCTAGACCACGAATCTGGGGAGTCTCTGGAAACACCATATATTTT.